The clone carrying this TCR beta chain was seen only a few times. A universal primer site arose from template switching, and cDNA bore unique molecular identifiers. MiXCR, run by TCRdb on the 5' RACE reads, gives a single entry per CDR3 protein. Here the sample spans approximately 620,000 distinct CDR3 sequences, over 8.5% being singletons. The CDR3 is 17 amino acids. The germline V gene has CDR1 DFQATT and CDR2 SNEGSKA (reference sequence). V gave up 0 bases and J gave up 3 bases, with 21 bases separating them. The entry originates in a study of identical twins. Another study also made use of these data, one on yellow fever vaccine responses in identical twins. In that study: Twins reportedly appeared to share part of their vaccine T cell response while keeping part individual.

Material for sequencing was PBMCs. The sequence derives from a woman between 18 and 30 years old in good health. V gene TRBV20-1 combines with J gene TRBJ2-7; TRBD2 might be the D (6 bases). The CDR3 DNA reads as TGCAGTGCTAGAGATCTTGATCGCGGGGTTCTCTACTACGAGCAGTACTTC. Translated: CSARDLDRGVLYYEQYF.